The present TCR beta chain was sequenced within a study of beta chain features in type 1 diabetes. Overall study context: There was similarity between patients and healthy donors in age, gender and cell yields. Whole-study findings and limits: There were fewer insertions and more deletions at the VDJ junctions of type 1 diabetes patients. Among patients, naive, central memory and Treg TCRB repertoires appeared more similar than among healthy donors.

About this clone: Its specificity is not known.

The investigators reverse transcribed all of the isolated RNA, so they sequenced expressed TCRB transcripts. The repertoire was sequenced with immunoSEQ multiplex PCR; TCRdb's copy has only in-frame clones and lacks some. Of some 400,000 clones in the sample, roughly 16% were seen once. Markers CD45RO/CCR7/CD25/CD127/CD95/CD27 served to sort CD4+ naive, central memory, regulatory and stem cell-like memory cells. J gave up 6 bases and V 6 bases, and 16 bases lay outside the gene matches. Germline CDR1 and CDR2: MDHEN and SYDVKM. The CDR3 consists of 17 residues. The origin of this receptor is a woman younger than 30 in good health. Sequencing was carried out using naive CD4+ T cells from blood. The chain recombines TRBV28 with TRBJ2-3; 9 bases agree with TRBD2. CDR3 residues: CASRQRTMSGGYDTQYF. CDR3 bases: TGTGCCAGCAGGCAAAGGACTATGAGCGGGGGGTACGATACGCAGTATTTT.